The next 15 T cell receptor beta chains were all read from a single sample in a study of T-cell reconstitution after alpha-beta-depleted transplantation in children. Preparation of the TCRbeta library used unique molecular identifiers. One entry per CDR3 protein results from TCRdb running MiXCR on the PCR reads. This sample has around 800,000 distinct CDR3 sequences, with about 16% found just once. The sample consisted of PBMCs, mostly from graft donor cells, taken 360 days after TCRalphabeta/CD19-depleted stem cell transplant. The receptors come from a male patient younger than 18 who had a stem cell transplant for acute lymphoblastic leukemia, so the T cells may come from the graft donor.

The chain employs TRBV29-1 and TRBJ1-2, with 7 bases identical to TRBD1. CDR3 size: 13 residues. V trimming: 7 bases; J trimming: 4 bases; junction bases outside the gene matches: 9. Germline values: CDR1 SQVTM, CDR2 ANQGSEA. The CDR3 protein is CSDYDRASYGYTF. The CDR3 region has the DNA TGCAGCGACTACGACAGGGCGAGCTATGGCTACACCTTC.

CDR3 amino acids: CASSLPEGGIPSPYNEQFF. CDR3 DNA: TGCGCCAGCAGCCTACCGGAAGGGGGGATCCCTTCCCCTTACAATGAGCAGTTCTTC. V is TRBV4-1 and J is TRBJ2-1; perhaps D is TRBD1 or TRBD2 (6 bases each). The germline gives CDR1 MGHRA, CDR2 YSYEKL. V was pared by 4 bases and J by 4 bases, with 26 bases between. The CDR3 is made up of 19 amino acids.

This clonotype was seen more than once but under ten times. The V and J genes are TRBV5-1 and TRBJ2-4, with a weak D call TRBD1 (8 bases). CDR3 length: 19 residues. Germline assignment: CDR1 SGHRS and CDR2 YFSETQ. With 2 bases removed from V and 4 bases from J, the gap between germline ends came to 25 bases. CDR3 coding DNA: TGCGCCAGCAGCTTCATTAGGGCCCGGGGGGACAGGCCAAAAAACATTCAGTACTTC. It is translated as CASSFIRARGDRPKNIQYF.

V and J are TRBV6-1 and TRBJ2-2, with D uncertain. V lost 8 bases to trimming and J lost 2 bases, with 12 bases between them. This CDR3 has 14 amino acids. Germline V gene sequence: CDR1 MNHNS, CDR2 SASEGT. This CDR3 reads CASSKTYNTGELFF. DNA of the CDR3: TGTGCCAGCTCCAAGACTTACAACACCGGGGAGCTGTTTTTT.

In its sample, this clonotype was seen a few times. The chain uses TRBV7-8 and TRBJ2-7; no definite D call. V was clipped by 1 base and J by 6 bases, with 10 bases between them. This CDR3 contains 13 residues. Germline CDR1 SGHVS, CDR2 FQNEAQ. The CDR3: CASSLVPVGEQYF. The CDR3, as DNA: TGTGCCAGCAGCTTAGTTCCCGTGGGCGAGCAGTACTTC. Supplemented by reference TRBV7-8 and TRBJ2-7, the full variable domain reads GAGVSQSPRYKVAKRGQDVALRCDPISGHVSLFWYQQALGQGPEFLTYFQNEAQLDKSGLPSDRFFAERPEGSVSTLKIQRTQQEDSAVYLCASSLVPVGEQYFGPGTRLTVT.

This chain links TRBV5-1 with TRBJ2-1, with 7 positions matching TRBD2. Germline CDR1 is SGHRS and CDR2 is YFSETQ. The CDR3 has 13 amino acids. V was pared by 4 bases and J by 9 bases, with 7 bases of the junction left unmatched. This CDR3 reads CASSGTNWSEQFF. The CDR3 nucleotides are TGCGCCAGCAGCGGGACTAATTGGAGTGAGCAGTTCTTC.

Only a few counts were recorded for this clonotype. CDR3 nucleotide sequence: TGCGCCAGCAGCGGAGCACGACTAGCGGGAAGTGAGACCCAGTACTTC. Its protein product is CASSGARLAGSETQYF. The chain uses TRBV5-1 and TRBJ2-5; 11 positions match TRBD2. Trimming removed 4 bases from V and 5 bases from J; junction bases left unmatched: 10. Germline V gene lookup returns CDR1 SGHRS and CDR2 YFSETQ. This CDR3 is 16 amino acids long.

This clonotype was counted only a few times. V gene TRBV5-5 combines with J gene TRBJ1-1; D is uncertain. Trimming took off 5 bases at V and 5 bases at J, with 10 bases between the two ends. The CDR3 loop spans 12 amino acids. In germline, CDR1 is SGHKS, CDR2 YYEKEE (reference sequence). Here the CDR3 DNA reads TGTGCCAGCAGAGAGGGAGATACTGAAGCTTTCTTT. Amino acid sequence: CASREGDTEAFF.

This clonotype was detected only a few times. The V and J genes are TRBV21-1 and TRBJ2-5; TRBD2 is taken as the D call from the table, unchecked against the DNA. TRBV21-1 is annotated as a pseudogene. This CDR3 has 15 residues. Here the CDR3 reads CARLAGLAFGETQYF. The CDR3 DNA follows: TGTGCCAGACTAGCGGGACTGGCCTTCGGTGAGACCCAGTACTTC.

This clonotype was detected ten times or more. CDR3 in amino acids: CASSLRPSREYEQYF. In nucleotides, the CDR3 is TGTGCCAGCAGCTTACGACCCTCCCGGGAGTACGAGCAGTACTTC. The chain employs TRBV7-2 and TRBJ2-7; TRBD2 is a possible D gene (6 bases). The CDR3 is made up of 15 amino acids. Germline V gene lookup returns CDR1 SGHTA and CDR2 FQGNSA. V lost 2 bases and J 4 bases, leaving 15 bases between the germline ends.

Here the CDR3 DNA reads TGTGCCAGCAGCTTAACTAGGGACGGGACCCAGTACTTC. This translates into CASSLTRDGTQYF. The rearrangement joins TRBV7-3 to TRBJ2-5; D possibly uses TRBD1 or TRBD2 (5 bases each). The CDR3 consists of 13 residues. Trimming shortened V by 0 bases and J by 7 bases, and 9 bases separated the two germline ends. In germline, CDR1 is SGHTA, CDR2 FQGTGA. Based on the CDR3 plus reference TRBV7-3 and TRBJ2-5, the full variable domain is GAGVSQTPSNKVTEKGKYVELRCDPISGHTALYWYRQSLGQGPEFLIYFQGTGAADDSGLPNDRFFAVRPEGSVSTLKIQRTERGDSAVYLCASSLTRDGTQYFGPGTRLLVL.

This clonotype came up many times. The V and J genes are TRBV10-3 and TRBJ1-3, with D possibly matching TRBD1 (5 bases). The germline V gene encodes CDR1 ENHRY and CDR2 SYGVKD. The CDR3 length is 16 residues. The V gene lost 10 bases and the J gene lost 2 bases, with 21 bases spanning the gap. The CDR3, as DNA: TGTGCCACTCGCCCGGGACTCCTTAACCCTGGAAACACCATATATTTT. This translates into CATRPGLLNPGNTIYF.

This clonotype was seen only a few times. The V call is TRBV5-1, the J call TRBJ2-1; tentative D call: TRBD2 (7 bases). Germline assignment: CDR1 SGHRS and CDR2 YFSETQ. With 4 bases removed from V and 6 bases from J, the gap between germline ends came to 17 bases. The CDR3 covers 15 residues. CDR3 in DNA: TGCGCCAGCAGCCCCCAAGTGGGGGGGCGCAATGAGCAGTTCTTC. Translated: CASSPQVGGRNEQFF.

DNA of the CDR3: TGTGCCAGCAGCTTCTTTTCGTCCTCAACTAATGAAAAACTGTTTTTT. Protein: CASSFFSSSTNEKLFF. V is TRBV11-2 and J is TRBJ1-4; no clear D. Germline V gene lookup returns CDR1 SGHAT and CDR2 FQNNGV. This CDR3 spans 16 amino acids. Deletions cut 3 bases from V and 0 bases from J, with 11 bases between.

Details on this clonotype: The junction departs from the called germline gene at one end, perhaps through a read error. V gene TRBV5-1 combines with J gene TRBJ2-1; 8 positions agree with TRBD2. CDR1 SGHRS and CDR2 YFSETQ come from the germline V gene. The CDR3 totals 15 residues. CDR3 coding DNA: TGCGCCAGCAGCTGGAGCGGGAGCTCCTACAATGAGCGGTTCTTC. Translated: CASSWSGSSYNERFF.